This TCR beta chain was captured in a study of regulatory T cells in long-lasting Graves disease. Study outcomes and limitations: A greater number of public clonotypes (roughly 2,700) was shared by persistent patients than by new patients (about 880).

Time point of the sample: newly diagnosed GD, antithyroid drugs for less than 3 months. From PBMCs, RNA was extracted and then used to make the TCR library. There are a few counts of this clonotype. The target antigen is unknown. Both iRepertoire HTBI primers and Arm-PCR of CDR3 regions were used to build the TCR beta libraries. Each CDR3 protein gets one entry after TCRdb re-called the multiplex PCR reads with MiXCR. The profile shows some 500,000 distinct CDR3 sequences, approximately 12% of them singletons. The germline gives CDR1 DFQATT, CDR2 SNEGSKA (reference sequence). This CDR3 comprises 21 residues. The ends lost 1 base at V and 7 bases at J; junction bases unmatched: 23. The same data also went into a second study, on T cells in Graves' hyperthyroidism and ophthalmopathy. That study adds: Blood samples included most of the expanded thyroid clonotypes exceeding 0.001.

This sequence was found in a young man with Graves disease. The specimen comprised peripheral blood mononuclear cells (PBMCs), sampled at new diagnosis, from a patient treated with antithyroid drugs. This chain connects TRBV20-1 to TRBJ1-6; 9 bases are a match to TRBD1. The CDR3 sequence is CSARGGTGIRHDRRWNSPLHF. In DNA form, the CDR3 reads TGCAGTGCTAGAGGCGGGACAGGGATCAGGCACGACAGAAGATGGAATTCACCCCTCCACTTT.